A single sample gave rise to the 15 T cell receptor beta chains below, sequenced in a study of cytomegalovirus exposure and HLA in healthy donors. 60 Vbeta and 13 Jbeta primers were used in PCR. Clones were sequenced by immunoSEQ multiplex PCR, and TCRdb holds only the in-frame ones, with some missing. The table includes 200,000 to 250,000 clones, roughly 84% detected once. The sample taken for sequencing was PBMCs. All receptors derive from a man in his fifties in good health and CMV-seronegative.

The table lists this clone with a few counts. The chain links TRBV11-2 to TRBJ2-1, with D possibly TRBD2 on 6 matching bases. The V end lost 1 base, the J end lost 9 bases, and 13 bases lay between the germline ends. Per germline, CDR1 SGHAT and CDR2 FQNNGV. The CDR3 extends over 14 amino acids. CDR3 nucleotide sequence: TGTGCCAGCAGCTTAGTCCGGCGGGATGGTGAGCAGTTCTTC. Encoded protein: CASSLVRRDGEQFF. The entire variable domain, with the rest obtained from reference TRBV11-2 and TRBJ2-1, is as follows: EAGVAQSPRYKIIEKRQSVAFWCNPISGHATLYWYQQILGQGPKLLIQFQNNGVVDDSQLPKDRFSAERLKGVDSTLKIQPAKLEDSAVYLCASSLVRRDGEQFFGPGTRLTVL.

The rearrangement joins TRBV28 to TRBJ2-5; D may be TRBD2 (5 bases). CDR3 length: 16 residues. Per the germline V gene, CDR1 is MDHEN and CDR2 is SYDVKM. With 5 bases removed from V and 5 bases from J, the gap between germline ends came to 21 bases. The CDR3 sequence: CASSPSFLGESETQYF. CDR3 in DNA: TGTGCCAGCAGTCCCTCTTTTCTGGGAGAATCGGAGACCCAGTACTTC. The full variable domain, with the rest looked up from reference TRBV28 and TRBJ2-5, is DVKVTQSSRYLVKRTGEKVFLECVQDMDHENMFWYRQDPGLGLRLIYFSYDVKMKEKGDIPEGYSVSREKKERFSLILESASTNQTSMYLCASSPSFLGESETQYFGPGTRLLVL.

CDR3 coding DNA: TGTGCCAGTAGTATCCCTATGGGAGGGGTGAGTCAGCCCCAGCATTTT. It specifies CASSIPMGGVSQPQHF. The genes are TRBV19 and TRBJ1-5; D might be TRBD1 (5 bases). Trimming took 3 bases from V and 6 from J, leaving 18 bases between them. The CDR3 totals 16 residues. The germline gives CDR1 LNHDA, CDR2 SQIVND (reference sequence).

V is TRBV25-1 and J is TRBJ2-7, with D perhaps matching TRBD2 (5 bases). V was pared by 2 bases and J by 3 bases, with 14 bases between. The germline V gene encodes CDR1 MGHDK and CDR2 SYGVNS. There are 15 residues in the CDR3. The CDR3 here is CASSEETGWNYEQYF. DNA of the CDR3: TGTGCCAGCAGTGAAGAGACGGGATGGAACTACGAGCAGTACTTC.

The count of this clone is one. Other DNA sequences in the sample encode the same CDR3. The chain uses TRBV9 and TRBJ2-2, with 10 bases that match TRBD2. Germline V gene lookup returns CDR1 SGDLS and CDR2 YYNGEE. The CDR3 is 16 residues long. V lost 4 bases and J lost 4; bases outside the gene matches: 7. As DNA, the CDR3 is TGTGCCAGCAGCCCGAGGCTAGCGGGAGTCACCGGGGAGCTGTTTTTT. Translated, it gives CASSPRLAGVTGELFF.

This clone was seen only a few times. The chain is built from TRBV6-1 and TRBJ2-1; 10 bases fit TRBD2. CDR3 size: 14 residues. Per germline, CDR1 MNHNS and CDR2 SASEGT. V was clipped by 10 bases and J by 10 bases; unmatched bases: 13. Here the CDR3 reads CATPEGLAGEEQFF. For the CDR3, the DNA is TGTGCCACCCCGGAGGGGCTAGCGGGAGAAGAGCAGTTCTTC.

The genes are TRBV5-1 and TRBJ1-2; D is ambiguous. Germline V gene sequence: CDR1 SGHRS, CDR2 YFSETQ. CDR3 length: 13 amino acids. Deletions cut 1 base from V and 5 bases from J, with 9 bases between. CDR3 sequence (DNA): TGCGCCAGCAGCTTGTTCCAGCGGTATGGCTACACCTTC. Translation: CASSLFQRYGYTF.

The count of this clone is one. This chain uses TRBV29-1 with TRBJ1-1; 7 nucleotides agree with TRBD1. The length of the CDR3 is 15 residues. The germline gives CDR1 SQVTM, CDR2 ANQGSEA. V dropped 4 bases and J dropped 1; count of bases not matched to a gene: 9. The CDR3 coding sequence is TGCAGCGTTGTAGGGGGCCGTCGATCGAACACTGAAGCTTTCTTT. This codes for CSVVGGRRSNTEAFF.

The J gene is TRBJ1-1, the V gene TRBV29-1; possibly TRBD1 for D (6 bases). Germline-derived CDR1 and CDR2 are SQVTM and ANQGSEA. V was cut by 4 bases and J by 1 base, with 10 bases left in between. The CDR3 has 13 residues. Here the CDR3 reads CSVGLQGNTEAFF. CDR3 coding DNA: TGCAGCGTTGGGCTACAGGGGAACACTGAAGCTTTCTTT.

V and J are TRBV6-1 and TRBJ2-7; 7 bases are a match to TRBD1. CDR1 and CDR2 (germline): MNHNS, SASEGT. The CDR3 covers 16 residues. V shed 4 bases and J 6 bases; nucleotides not matched to a gene: 15. Here the CDR3 DNA reads TGTGCCAGCAGTGGGGGACAGCCTGGGGGATTTCTCGAGCAGTACTTC. Translated: CASSGGQPGGFLEQYF.

The chain combines TRBV5-4 with TRBJ1-3; 8 bases fit TRBD1. This CDR3 comprises 13 residues. J lost 7 bases, V lost 2 bases, and 2 bases had no gene match. The germline CDR1 and CDR2 sequences are SGHNT and YYREEE (reference sequence). DNA of the CDR3: TGTGCCAGCAGCTTTCAGGGGGCCAACACCATATATTTT. This translates into CASSFQGANTIYF.

This rearrangement joins TRBV27 to TRBJ2-1, with 11 nucleotides matching TRBD2. Looked up from germline, CDR1 is MNHEY and CDR2 is SMNVEV (reference sequence). CDR3 length: 16 amino acids. V dropped 4 bases and J dropped 5; count of bases not matched to a gene: 7. This CDR3 reads CASSSTGTSGNNEQFF. As DNA, the CDR3 is TGTGCCAGCAGTTCCACCGGGACTAGCGGAAACAATGAGCAGTTCTTC.

The V call is TRBV5-4, the J call TRBJ2-5; TRBD2 might be the D (6 bases). The CDR3 has 14 amino acids. Germline V CDR1 and CDR2: SGHNT, YYREEE (reference sequence). Trimming took 7 bases from V and 1 from J, leaving 14 bases between them. In DNA form, the CDR3 reads TGTGCCAGCGGATCCTGGGGGGTCCAAGAGACCCAGTACTTC. Translating it yields CASGSWGVQETQYF. The full variable domain, its missing parts supplied by reference TRBV5-4 and TRBJ2-5, is ETGVTQSPTHLIKTRGQQVTLRCSSQSGHNTVSWYQQALGQGPQFIFQYYREEENGRGNFPPRFSGLQFPNYSSELNVNALELDDSALYLCASGSWGVQETQYFGPGTRLLVL.

The chain uses TRBV28 and TRBJ1-4; a possible D gene is TRBD1 (5 bases). Germline CDR1 is MDHEN and CDR2 is SYDVKM. This CDR3 is 15 amino acids long. With 1 base removed from V and 5 bases from J, the gap between germline ends came to 11 bases. CDR3 in DNA: TGTGCCAGCAGTTTATTAGGGGTGGGAAATGAAAAACTGTTTTTT. Its protein is CASSLLGVGNEKLFF.

This clone was detected only once. V and J are TRBV19 and TRBJ2-3; weak D call: TRBD2 (5 bases). CDR3 length equals 13 residues. V lost 4 bases and J lost 2, with 7 bases in between. Germline CDR1 reads LNHDA; CDR2 reads SQIVND (reference sequence). CDR3 sequence (DNA): TGTGCCAGTAGTAGGACTTTCACAGATACGCAGTATTTT. Its protein product is CASSRTFTDTQYF.